This T cell receptor beta chain is drawn from a study of cytomegalovirus exposure and HLA in healthy donors. Primers: 60 Vbeta forward and 13 Jbeta reverse. Sequencing was performed with immunoSEQ multiplex PCR; in TCRdb, only in-frame clones are kept and a portion is missing. Of about 140,000 clones in the sample, just under 85% are singletons; the top ten hold over 9.5%. The CDR3 extends over 16 amino acids. With V trimmed by 3 bases and J by 1 base, 6 bases remained unmatched. Germline V lookup: CDR1 MGHDK, CDR2 SYGVNS. Findings and limits, study-wide: Previous analysis showed most TCR beta V segments were productive about 87% or about 30% of the time.

With respect to this clone: The antigen is unknown.

This sequence originates from a woman aged 60-75 years in good health and CMV-seropositive. The genes are TRBV25-1 and TRBJ1-3; 7 nucleotides line up with TRBD1. The sequenced material came from PBMCs. CDR3 region: CASSDADRSSGNTIYF. CDR3 sequence (DNA): TGTGCCAGCAGTGATGCGGACAGGTCGTCTGGAAACACCATATATTTT.